This TCR beta chain was sequenced in a study of T cell responses to AZD1222 COVID-19 vaccine. Whole-study context: Second-dose intervals near 4 or 12 weeks were combined. Overall study results and limits: Vaccine-related CD4 TCRs covered spike, predominating at 160-218 and 743-854. Only a handful of AZD1222 recipients, six or seven in all, had baseline seropositivity. Sampled repertoires all dated from after the peak T cell response.

TCRdb keeps only in-frame clones here, not all; method: immunoSEQ multiplex PCR. The sample lists under 200,000 clones; around 93% were seen once. With 2 bases removed from V and 7 bases from J, the gap between germline ends came to 14 bases. Germline-derived CDR1 and CDR2 are KGHDR and SFDVKD. The CDR3 spans 15 residues. Worth noting for this clone: Its antigen is unknown.

This TCR was recovered from an adult in good health. J is TRBJ1-3 and V is TRBV24-1; D unclear. The material sequenced was peripheral blood, taken on day 0 of AZD1222 vaccination. CDR3 amino acids: CATSDSVSGVNTIYF. The CDR3 DNA follows: TGTGCCACCAGTGATTCCGTGTCTGGCGTTAACACCATATATTTT.